A single sample gave rise to the 26 T cell receptor beta chains below, sequenced in a study of metastatic and nonmetastatic thyroid tumors. TCRdb re-called clones via MiXCR from the PCR reads. Of tens of thousands of clones in the sample, 9% to 14% are singletons; the top ten hold 9%. Prior to thyroid surgery, none of the patients had received any treatment. Sequencing input: blood. The receptors originated from a male donor with papillary thyroid cancer or a benign thyroid nodule (not recorded which). Some clones in this sample may be carry-over from other donors' samples.

By its share, this clone is medium-sized (0.01 to 0.1%). The rearrangement joins TRBV27 to TRBJ2-2; D call uncertain. V shed 6 bases and J shed 3 bases, with 11 bases lying between them. The CDR3 is 14 amino acids. In germline, CDR1 is MNHEY, CDR2 SMNVEV (reference sequence). This CDR3 is CASSWTVDTGELFF. CDR3 DNA: TGTGCCAGCAGCTGGACGGTCGACACCGGGGAGCTGTTTTTT.

Many counts were recorded for this clone. This CDR3 is also generated by other DNA sequences in the sample. The chain employs TRBV5-4 and TRBJ2-7; 11 bases line up with TRBD2. There are 15 residues in the CDR3. V lost 4 bases and J lost 5; bases outside the gene matches: 8. CDR1 and CDR2 from the germline V gene are SGHNT and YYREEE (reference sequence). As DNA, the CDR3 is TGTGCCAGCAGCCCGGTAGCGGGAGGGTACAACGAGCAGTACTTC. This sequence encodes CASSPVAGGYNEQYF.

In its sample, this clone is medium-sized (0.01 to 0.1%). The rearrangement uses TRBV28 and TRBJ2-7, with TRBD1 as a possible D gene (7 bases). This CDR3 spans 12 amino acids. In germline, CDR1 is MDHEN, CDR2 SYDVKM. The V and J ends lost 8 bases and 2 bases respectively, with 10 bases between them. Here the CDR3 reads CASSRGAYEQYF. CDR3 DNA sequence: TGTGCCAGCTCCAGGGGGGCCTACGAGCAGTACTTC.

There are a few counts of this clone. A much more abundant neighbour one base away suggests this may be a read error. This specimen includes other DNA sequences encoding the same CDR3. The V call is TRBV19, the J call TRBJ2-2; D remains ambiguous. Trimming removed 6 bases from V and 3 bases from J, with 11 bases in between. The CDR3 consists of 14 residues. Germline lookup yields CDR1 LNHDA and CDR2 SQIVND (reference sequence). CDR3 loop: CASRAGTHTGELFF. The CDR3, as DNA: TGTGCCAGTAGGGCCGGTACCCACACCGGGGAGCTGTTTTTT.

Many counts were recorded for this clone. The V and J genes are TRBV7-9 and TRBJ2-3; 15 bases map to TRBD2. The CDR3 totals 19 residues. Germline CDR1 reads SEHNR; CDR2 reads FQNEAQ (reference sequence). The J segment lost 1 base and the V segment lost 3 bases, leaving 8 bases of the junction unmatched. CDR3 residues: CASSFSGLAGGPGTDTQYF. Written as DNA, the CDR3 is TGTGCCAGCAGCTTTTCCGGACTAGCGGGAGGGCCCGGCACAGATACGCAGTATTTT.

This clone occurred many times. A much larger clone is a single base away; this may be a read error. This sample also contains other DNA sequences that code for the same CDR3. The DNA for the CDR3 is TGTGCCAGCAGTTACGAGGAGGCCACTGAAGCTTTCTTC. Its translation is CASSYEEATEAFF. The rearrangement links TRBV6-2 or TRBV6-3 to TRBJ1-1; D not certain. CDR1 and CDR2 (germline): MNHEY, SVGEGT. This CDR3 has 13 amino acids.

This clone was found many times. The genes are TRBV28 and TRBJ2-7; TRBD1 agrees at 9 bases. After removal of 6 bases from V and 0 bases from J, the junction contained 6 bases not matched to a gene. CDR1 is MDHEN and CDR2 is SYDVKM in the germline V gene. The CDR3 extends over 15 amino acids. DNA of the CDR3: TGTGCCAGCAGGTGGGACAGGGCCAGCTCCTACGAGCAGTACTTC. Its translation is CASRWDRASSYEQYF.

The rearrangement uses TRBV6-1 and TRBJ2-7, with 7 positions matching TRBD2. V was pared by 6 bases and J by 4 bases, with 15 bases of the junction left unmatched. This CDR3 comprises 16 residues. The germline V gene encodes CDR1 MNHNS and CDR2 SASEGT. The CDR3 nucleotides read TGTGCCAGCAGACCGGGGACTACCGTGAGAAAGTACGAGCAGTACTTC. Protein product: CASRPGTTVRKYEQYF.

The chain links TRBV20-1 to TRBJ1-5; D is perhaps TRBD1 (5 bases). CDR1 and CDR2 (germline): DFQATT, SNEGSKA (reference sequence). The CDR3 covers 16 residues. With 6 bases removed from V and 3 bases from J, the gap between germline ends came to 21 bases. The CDR3 reads CSASSQGRMNNQPQHF. The CDR3 bases are TGCAGTGCGTCTTCTCAGGGCCGGATGAACAATCAGCCCCAGCATTTT.

The table lists this clone with many counts. This could be a read error, since a much larger clone is one nucleotide away. The chain carries TRBV28 and TRBJ1-1; D is perhaps TRBD1 (6 bases). Trimming removed 7 bases from V and 0 bases from J, with 9 bases in between. The CDR3 extends over 13 amino acids. Germline V lookup: CDR1 MDHEN, CDR2 SYDVKM. The CDR3 DNA reads as TGTGCCAGCAAGGGGGTCGTGAACACTGAAGCTTTCTTT. Translated: CASKGVVNTEAFF.

In the case of this clone: A read error may be the cause here, since a much bigger clone is one base away. This chain uses TRBV9 with TRBJ2-3, with D perhaps matching TRBD2 (5 bases). The V gene's germline CDR1 is SGDLS and CDR2 YYNGEE. The CDR3 is 15 residues long. CDR3 bases: TGTTCCAGCAGCGTAGGTGGGAGCGGCACAGATACGCAGTATTTT. Translation gives CSSSVGGSGTDTQYF.

This clone was seen repeatedly, ten times or more. V usage is TRBV6-2 or TRBV6-3 and J usage is TRBJ1-1; D not certain. The CDR3 spans 10 residues. V was shortened by 6 bases and J by 6 bases, with 5 bases between the two germline ends. Germline V CDR1 and CDR2: MNHEY, SVGEGT. The CDR3 loop is CASSGPEAFF. For the CDR3, the DNA is TGTGCCAGCAGCGGCCCTGAAGCTTTCTTT.

The CDR3 coding sequence is TGTGCCAGCAGCTTAGATTCTAGCCGCGGTAACATTCAGTACTTC. Protein: CASSLDSSRGNIQYF. The J gene is TRBJ2-4, the V gene TRBV7-2, with TRBD2 as a possible D gene (5 bases). The CDR3 is 15 residues long. The germline gives CDR1 SGHTA, CDR2 FQGNSA. V was trimmed by 1 base and J by 7 bases, leaving 14 bases between them.

V gene TRBV6-1 combines with J gene TRBJ2-7; D not certain. This CDR3 spans 15 amino acids. The germline V and J ends were trimmed by 1 base and 6 bases, with 16 bases remaining between them. Germline V gives CDR1 MNHNS, CDR2 SASEGT. The CDR3 loop reads CASSEGYLDEGEQYF. CDR3 nucleotides: TGTGCCAGCAGTGAAGGGTATCTCGACGAAGGCGAGCAGTACTTC.

This clone was detected a few times. V gene TRBV5-4 combines with J gene TRBJ2-7; D possibly corresponds to TRBD2 (6 bases). V lost 2 bases and J 4 bases, leaving 13 bases between the germline ends. The CDR3 sequence is 14 residues long. CDR1 and CDR2 from the germline V gene are SGHNT and YYREEE (reference sequence). CDR3 loop: CASSFGGSPYEQYF. The CDR3 DNA sequence: TGTGCCAGCAGCTTCGGAGGGAGCCCTTACGAGCAGTACTTC.

The chain carries TRBV6-1 and TRBJ2-1, with 13 bases matching TRBD2. The CDR3 runs 15 residues. V lost 5 bases and J lost 7; bases outside the gene matches: 5. The germline gives CDR1 MNHNS, CDR2 SASEGT. CDR3 sequence (DNA): TGTGCCAGCAGTCCCGGACTAGCGGGAGTGAATGAGCAGTTCTTC. Its protein is CASSPGLAGVNEQFF.

This clone was seen many times. The chain joins TRBV29-1 to TRBJ2-1, with D possibly TRBD1 on 6 matching bases. From germline, CDR1 is SQVTM and CDR2 ANQGSEA. V lost 7 bases and J 0 bases, leaving 16 bases between the germline ends. The CDR3 has 15 amino acids. CDR3 sequence (DNA): TGCAGCGCCGTGACAGGCTTACTCTCCTACAATGAGCAGTTCTTC. Residues: CSAVTGLLSYNEQFF.

This clone was recorded at least ten times. J is TRBJ1-1 and V is TRBV6-5; 12 bases are shared with TRBD1. With V trimmed by 5 bases and J by 0 bases, 10 bases remained unmatched. The CDR3 is 18 residues long. Germline V gene data show CDR1 as MNHEY and CDR2 as SVGAGI. The CDR3 region has the DNA TGTGCCAGCAGTCACCGGGACAGGGGGCGCGGTATGAACACTGAAGCTTTCTTT. The encoded protein is CASSHRDRGRGMNTEAFF.

This clone was seen ten or more times. This chain connects TRBV6-4 to TRBJ2-1, with TRBD2 as a possible D gene (5 bases). The CDR3 totals 15 residues. The V end lost 0 bases, the J end lost 0 bases, and 6 bases lay between the germline ends. In germline, CDR1 is MRHNA, CDR2 SNTAGT. CDR3 region: CASSDSSGSYNEQFF. CDR3 DNA: TGTGCCAGCAGTGACTCGAGCGGCTCCTACAATGAGCAGTTCTTC.

A word on this clone: A much larger clonotype is one base distant, so this may be a read error. The chain employs TRBV28 and TRBJ2-5; TRBD2 might be the D (5 bases). Germline CDR1 and CDR2: MDHEN and SYDVKM. CDR3 length equals 13 residues. CDR3 loop: CASSLRGKETEYF. The CDR3, as DNA: TGTGCCAGCAGTCTACGAGGGAAGGAGACCGAGTACTTC.

This clone was recorded many times. V is TRBV28 and J is TRBJ2-3; no reliable D call. Trimming cost V 4 bases and J 1 base, with 12 bases left between them. CDR3 length: 15 amino acids. Germline lookup yields CDR1 MDHEN and CDR2 SYDVKM. CDR3 nucleotide sequence: TGTGCCAGCAGTTCCCCCTCCCCCGGCACAGATACGCAGTATTTT. It yields the protein CASSSPSPGTDTQYF.

This clone showed up just once. This clone may be a read error of a much larger clone one base away. J is TRBJ2-5 and V is TRBV20-1; no reliable D call. Germline values: CDR1 DFQATT, CDR2 SNEGSKA (reference sequence). V was pared by 5 bases and J by 4 bases, with 17 bases between. The CDR3 contains 14 residues. The DNA of the CDR3 is TGCAGTGCTTTAAGAGTGGGAAGAGTAGAGACCCAGTACTTC. Protein: CSALRVGRVETQYF.

The table lists this clone with many counts. The chain carries TRBV10-3 and TRBJ2-3; D uncertain. CDR3 size: 15 residues. Looked up from germline, CDR1 is ENHRY and CDR2 is SYGVKD. V lost 0 bases and J lost 2, with 9 bases in between. The CDR3 sequence is CAISESLKDTDTQYF. As DNA, the CDR3 is TGTGCCATCAGTGAGTCGCTTAAAGACACAGATACGCAGTATTTT.

This clone was counted at least ten times. This chain joins TRBV20-1 and TRBJ1-2; the D is unclear. V was shortened by 8 bases and J by 5 bases, with 18 bases between the two germline ends. CDR1 DFQATT and CDR2 SNEGSKA come from the germline V gene (reference sequence). This CDR3 comprises 13 residues. CDR3 nucleotides: TGCAGTACACTAATTCCCGACGGTTATGGCTACACCTTC. This gives the protein CSTLIPDGYGYTF.

With regard to this clone: One base away lies a much larger clone, so this may be a sequencing read error. Other DNA sequences in the sample encode the same CDR3. This chain uses TRBV24-1 with TRBJ2-1, with 13 bases lining up with TRBD2. The CDR3 totals 17 residues. V shed 10 bases, J shed 6 bases, and the junction held 14 bases outside the gene matches. Germline-derived CDR1 and CDR2 are KGHDR and SFDVKD. The CDR3: CATRGTSGTTWGNEQFF. For the CDR3, the DNA is TGTGCCACTCGGGGGACTAGCGGGACAACTTGGGGCAATGAGCAGTTCTTC.

This clone came up many times. This chain connects TRBV4-2 to TRBJ1-6; D possibly corresponds to TRBD1 (6 bases). The CDR3 totals 15 residues. V was shortened by 6 bases and J by 0 bases, with 9 bases between the two germline ends. Germline assignment: CDR1 LGHNA and CDR2 YNFKEQ. CDR3 amino acids: CASSTDSSYNSPLHF. Here the CDR3 DNA reads TGTGCCAGCAGTACGGACAGCTCCTATAATTCACCCCTCCACTTT.